This is a list of T cell receptor beta chains from one sample in a study of post-analysis software for immune sequencing data. TCRdb reprocessed the PCR reads via MiXCR and lists one record per CDR3 protein. The sample shows under 900,000 distinct CDR3 sequences, roughly 58% of them seen only once. Sample: blood. The receptor source for this set is a girl between 5 and 17 years old with multiple sclerosis. The CDR3 runs from the conserved cysteine through the conserved F or W. Fields, in order: clone size, V gene, D gene, J gene, CDR3 protein. The D gene is left open where the match is weak. Some rows have no size entry. The others give once, few or many, or a class for an expanded clone.

size: .; V: TRBV6-4; D: .; J: TRBJ2-5; CDR3: CASSETRQETQYF
size: .; V: TRBV5-1; D: .; J: TRBJ1-2; CDR3: CASTTEGAYGYTF
size: .; V: TRBV29-1; D: TRBD1; J: TRBJ2-1; CDR3: CSVRHGTGYNEQFF
size: .; V: TRBV15; D: TRBD2; J: TRBJ2-5; CDR3: CATSRGLAGGNQETQYF
size: .; V: TRBV5-1; D: TRBD2; J: TRBJ2-7; CDR3: CASSLTQTSSFWTGEQYF
size: .; V: TRBV29-1; D: .; J: TRBJ1-2; CDR3: CSVERYNGGGYTF
size: .; V: TRBV4-2; D: .; J: TRBJ1-3; CDR3: CASSQETAAGSGNTIYF
size: .; V: TRBV4-1; D: TRBD1; J: TRBJ2-4; CDR3: CASSQVDREGKNIQYF
size: .; V: TRBV4-1; D: .; J: .; CDR3: CASSHQRSYEQYF
size: .; V: TRBV7-9; D: TRBD1; J: TRBJ1-2; CDR3: CASSLIRTGEGYTF
size: once; V: TRBV7-3; D: .; J: TRBJ2-2; CDR3: CASSLLAPMLNTGELFF
size: .; V: TRBV29-1; D: .; J: .; CDR3: CSVRGHQGGYEQYF
size: few; V: TRBV29-1; D: .; J: TRBJ2-7; CDR3: CSAEQSYEQYF
size: .; V: TRBV11-2; D: .; J: TRBJ2-1; CDR3: CASSSGLWENEQFF
size: .; V: TRBV12-3/TRBV12-4; D: .; J: TRBJ1-1; CDR3: CASSFRGTQFLGAFF
size: once; V: TRBV12-3/TRBV12-4; D: .; J: TRBJ2-1; CDR3: CASSLLLRVEGNNEQFF
size: once; V: TRBV27; D: .; J: TRBJ2-1; CDR3: CASSFLGDSYNEQFF
size: .; V: TRBV9; D: .; J: TRBJ2-5; CDR3: CASSVSNQETQYF
size: .; V: TRBV27; D: .; J: TRBJ1-5; CDR3: CASSLRGAASNQPQHF
size: .; V: TRBV6-6; D: .; J: TRBJ2-3; CDR3: CASSATREGTDTQYF
size: .; V: TRBV5-1; D: .; J: TRBJ2-3; CDR3: CASSTENTDTQYF
size: .; V: TRBV20-1; D: .; J: TRBJ2-5; CDR3: CSARRGGALATQYF
size: .; V: TRBV20-1; D: .; J: TRBJ1-1; CDR3: CSARILRGTEAFF
size: few; V: TRBV7-9; D: .; J: TRBJ2-7; CDR3: CASSSGKIFHEQYF
size: many; V: TRBV6-5; D: TRBD1; J: TRBJ2-7; CDR3: CASSPRQGYEQYF
size: .; V: TRBV29-1; D: .; J: TRBJ1-2; CDR3: CSVAIGDRYGYTF
size: once; V: TRBV18; D: .; J: TRBJ1-6; CDR3: CASSPVGQKITPLHF
size: .; V: TRBV7-9; D: .; J: TRBJ2-5; CDR3: CASSSPTWGETQYF
size: once; V: TRBV20-1; D: TRBD2; J: TRBJ2-3; CDR3: CSAVGTSGADTQYF
size: .; V: TRBV10-3; D: .; J: TRBJ2-7; CDR3: CAIGRDSTYEQYF
size: .; V: TRBV5-1; D: .; J: TRBJ2-4; CDR3: CASSLEPGQEQYF
size: .; V: TRBV6-2/TRBV6-3; D: .; J: TRBJ2-1; CDR3: CASSYSVGEDEQFF
size: few; V: TRBV29-1; D: .; J: TRBJ2-4; CDR3: CSVDQPFAGAKNIQYF
size: .; V: TRBV20-1; D: TRBD1; J: TRBJ1-1; CDR3: CSATLIQGRNTEAFF
size: .; V: TRBV12-5; D: .; J: TRBJ1-2; CDR3: CASGFAGDYGYTF
size: .; V: TRBV15; D: .; J: TRBJ1-5; CDR3: CATSRGGAANQPQHF
size: .; V: TRBV7-2; D: TRBD1; J: TRBJ2-6; CDR3: CASSWTGQLKWSGANVLTF
size: .; V: TRBV6-2/TRBV6-3; D: .; J: .; CDR3: CASSYSGLEYEQYF
size: once; V: TRBV7-2; D: .; J: TRBJ1-4; CDR3: CASSLARGVNEKLFF
size: once; V: TRBV7-9; D: .; J: .; CDR3: CASSLGGGFGYEQYF
size: .; V: TRBV13; D: TRBD2; J: TRBJ2-7; CDR3: CASSLAGLAGARFAYEQYF